These 2 T cell receptor beta chains were sequenced from one sample in a study of vaccination effects on CD4 cells after COVID-19. Method: immunoSEQ multiplex PCR; TCRdb's copy keeps in-frame clones and lacks some. The sample contains 25,000 to 35,000 clones, 75% to 90% of which appear only once. These TCRs' antigens remain unknown. Antigen-specific CD4+ T cells were expanded (with viral peptide pools) by the ViraFEST assay ahead of sequencing. Investigators separated out CD4+ T cells once about eleven days of culture had passed. All participants had two doses of either the BNT162b2 or mRNA-1273 vaccine. This specimen consisted of CD4+ T cells from PBMCs cultured with SARS-CoV-2 spike peptides, obtained after COVID-19 vaccination. The receptors come from a human donor who received a COVID-19 vaccine. Some clones in this sample may be carry-over from other donors' samples.

This clone appeared a few times. This rearrangement joins TRBV12-3 or TRBV12-4 to TRBJ1-3, with unresolved D. This CDR3 contains 13 residues. V dropped 6 bases and J dropped 0 bases, with 6 bases sitting between them. The CDR3 sequence: CASRLISGNTIYF. CDR3 bases: TGTGCCAGCAGGTTAATCTCTGGAAACACCATATATTTT.

This chain's CDR3 is CASSYSSALQTQYF. The CDR3 region has the DNA TGTGCCAGCAGTTACTCGTCGGCCTTGCAGACCCAGTACTTC. V and J are TRBV6-6 and TRBJ2-5; D remains unclear. V was shortened by 0 bases and J by 6 bases, with 11 bases between the two germline ends. The CDR3 consists of 14 residues. The germline CDR1 and CDR2 sequences are MNHNY and SVGAGI (reference sequence).